This T cell receptor beta chain was obtained from a study of blood T cell repertoires in COVID-19. Measured with immunoSEQ multiplex PCR; TCRdb has only the in-frame clones, and not every one. This sample has roughly 160,000 clones, with roughly 84% found just once. The study recruited people aged about 18 to 95 years across approximately 24 US areas. Trimming removed 0 bases at V and 8 bases at J, with 11 bases between. This CDR3 spans 14 amino acids. Germline V lookup: CDR1 MGHRA, CDR2 YSYEKL. Sequencing was carried out using PBMCs or T cells enriched from blood (not recorded which). The rearrangement joins TRBV4-1 to TRBJ2-1; unclear D gene. This TCR was recovered from a man in his sixties who had recovered from COVID-19. The CDR3, as DNA: TGCGCCAGCAGCCAAGATCTCCCCTCCGATGAGCAGTTCTTC. Amino acid sequence: CASSQDLPSDEQFF.